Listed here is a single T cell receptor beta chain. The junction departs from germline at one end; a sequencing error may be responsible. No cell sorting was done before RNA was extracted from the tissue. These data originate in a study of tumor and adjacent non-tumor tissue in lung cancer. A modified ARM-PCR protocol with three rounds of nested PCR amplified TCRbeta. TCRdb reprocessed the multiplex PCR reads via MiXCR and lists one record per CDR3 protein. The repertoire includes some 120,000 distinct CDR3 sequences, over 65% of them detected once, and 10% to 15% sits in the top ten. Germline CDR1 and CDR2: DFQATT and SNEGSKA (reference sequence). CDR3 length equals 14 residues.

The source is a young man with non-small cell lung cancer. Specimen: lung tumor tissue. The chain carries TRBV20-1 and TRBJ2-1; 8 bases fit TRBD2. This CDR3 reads CSAMAAGGYNGQFF. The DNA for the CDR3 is TGCAGTGCTATGGCGGCGGGGGGCTACAATGGGCAGTTCTTC.